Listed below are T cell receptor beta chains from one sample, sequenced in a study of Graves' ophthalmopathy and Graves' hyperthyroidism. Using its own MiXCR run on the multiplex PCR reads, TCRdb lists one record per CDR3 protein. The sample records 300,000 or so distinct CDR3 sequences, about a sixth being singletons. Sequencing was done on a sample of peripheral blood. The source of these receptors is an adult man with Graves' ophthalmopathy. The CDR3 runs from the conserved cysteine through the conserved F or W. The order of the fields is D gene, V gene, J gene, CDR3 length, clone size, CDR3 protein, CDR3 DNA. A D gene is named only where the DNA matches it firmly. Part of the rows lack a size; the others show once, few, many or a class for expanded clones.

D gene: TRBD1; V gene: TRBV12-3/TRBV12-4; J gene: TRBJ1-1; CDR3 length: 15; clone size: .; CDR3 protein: CASNPLGTVNTEAFF; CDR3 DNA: TGTGCCAGCAACCCCTTGGGGACAGTGAACACTGAAGCTTTCTTT
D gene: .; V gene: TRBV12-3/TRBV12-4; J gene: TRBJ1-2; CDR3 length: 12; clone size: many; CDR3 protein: CASSLAGRGYTF; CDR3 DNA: TGTGCCAGCAGTTTGGCAGGAAGAGGCTACACCTTC
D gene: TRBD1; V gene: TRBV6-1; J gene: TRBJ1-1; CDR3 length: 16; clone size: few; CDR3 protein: CASSPGQANMNTEAFF; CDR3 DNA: TGTGCCAGCAGTCCGGGACAGGCGAACATGAACACTGAAGCTTTCTTT
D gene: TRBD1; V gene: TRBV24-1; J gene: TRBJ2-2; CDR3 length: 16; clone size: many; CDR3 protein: CATSDIGTGNTGELFF; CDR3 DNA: TGTGCCACCAGTGACATCGGGACAGGAAACACCGGGGAGCTGTTTTTT
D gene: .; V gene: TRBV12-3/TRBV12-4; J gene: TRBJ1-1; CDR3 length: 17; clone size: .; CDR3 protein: CASSRRGLAQVGTEAFF; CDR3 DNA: TGTGCCAGCAGCCGCCGGGGGCTTGCGCAGGTGGGGACTGAAGCTTTCTTT
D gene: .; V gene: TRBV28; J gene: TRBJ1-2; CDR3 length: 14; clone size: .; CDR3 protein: CASRLTGTPNGYTF; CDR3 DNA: TGTGCCAGCAGATTAACAGGGACCCCGAATGGCTACACCTTC
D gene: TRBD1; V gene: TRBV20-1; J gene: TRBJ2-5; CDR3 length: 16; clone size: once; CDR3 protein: CSAQNAGQGLGETQYF; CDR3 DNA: TGCAGTGCCCAAAACGCGGGACAGGGGCTGGGAGAGACCCAGTACTTC
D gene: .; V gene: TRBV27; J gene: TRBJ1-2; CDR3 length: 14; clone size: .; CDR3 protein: CASSSPGTDYGYTF; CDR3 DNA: TGTGCCAGCAGTTCCCCCGGGACGGACTATGGCTACACCTTC
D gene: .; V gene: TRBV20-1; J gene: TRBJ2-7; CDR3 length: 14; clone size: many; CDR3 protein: CSAPMLERAYEQYF; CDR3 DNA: TGCAGTGCCCCCATGTTGGAGCGGGCCTACGAGCAGTACTTC
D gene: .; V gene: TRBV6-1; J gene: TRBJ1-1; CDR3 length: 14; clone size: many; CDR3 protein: CASRETGGNTEAFF; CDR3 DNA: TGTGCCAGCAGGGAGACGGGGGGGAACACTGAAGCTTTCTTT
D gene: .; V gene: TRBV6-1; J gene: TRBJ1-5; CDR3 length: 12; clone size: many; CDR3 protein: CASSGTDQPQHF; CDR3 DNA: TGTGCCAGCAGTGGAACAGATCAGCCCCAGCATTTT
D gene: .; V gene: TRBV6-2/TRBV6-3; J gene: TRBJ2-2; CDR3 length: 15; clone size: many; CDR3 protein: CASTKRVPFTGELFF; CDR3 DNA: TGTGCCAGCACCAAAAGGGTCCCCTTCACCGGGGAGCTGTTTTTT
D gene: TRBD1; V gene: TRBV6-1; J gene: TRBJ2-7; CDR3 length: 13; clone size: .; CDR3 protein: CASSDRGGYEQYF; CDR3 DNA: TGTGCCAGCTCCGACAGGGGCGGCTACGAGCAGTACTTC
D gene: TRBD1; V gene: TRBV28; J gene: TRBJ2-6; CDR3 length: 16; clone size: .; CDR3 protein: CASTPGQASGANVLTF; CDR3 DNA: TGTGCCAGCACCCCCGGACAGGCCTCTGGGGCCAACGTCCTGACTTTC
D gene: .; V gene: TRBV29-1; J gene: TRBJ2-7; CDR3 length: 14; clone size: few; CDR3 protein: CSVAVQGVPYEQYF; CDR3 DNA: TGCAGCGTCGCGGTACAGGGAGTCCCTTACGAGCAGTACTTC
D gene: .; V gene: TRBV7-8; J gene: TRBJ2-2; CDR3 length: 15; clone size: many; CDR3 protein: CASSLFRENTGELFF; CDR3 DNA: TGTGCCAGCAGCCTTTTTAGGGAAAACACCGGGGAGCTGTTTTTT
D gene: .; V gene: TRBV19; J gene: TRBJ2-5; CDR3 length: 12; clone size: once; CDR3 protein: CASSTGTETQYF; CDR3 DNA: TGTGCCAGTAGTACCGGGACCGAGACCCAGTACTTC
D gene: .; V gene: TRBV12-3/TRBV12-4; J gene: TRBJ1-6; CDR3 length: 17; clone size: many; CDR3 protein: CASSPIGVPGGGSPLHF; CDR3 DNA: TGTGCCAGCAGTCCTATAGGGGTGCCCGGTGGGGGTTCACCCCTCCACTTT
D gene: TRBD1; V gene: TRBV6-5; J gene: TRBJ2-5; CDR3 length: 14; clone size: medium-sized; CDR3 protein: CASSSDRADETQYF; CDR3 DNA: TGTGCCAGCAGCTCCGACAGGGCTGACGAGACCCAGTACTTC
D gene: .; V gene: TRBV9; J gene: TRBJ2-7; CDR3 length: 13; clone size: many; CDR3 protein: CASSPGTFYEQYF; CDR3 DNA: TGTGCCAGCAGCCCCGGGACCTTCTACGAGCAGTACTTC
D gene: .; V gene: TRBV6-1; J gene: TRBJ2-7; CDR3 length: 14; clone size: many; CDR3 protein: CASSGDRPSYEQYF; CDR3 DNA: TGTGCCAGCAGTGGCGACAGGCCTTCCTACGAGCAGTACTTC
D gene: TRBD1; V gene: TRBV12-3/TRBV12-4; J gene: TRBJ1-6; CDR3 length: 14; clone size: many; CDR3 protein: CASTLGQANSPLHF; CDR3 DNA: TGTGCCAGCACCTTGGGACAGGCCAATTCACCCCTCCACTTT
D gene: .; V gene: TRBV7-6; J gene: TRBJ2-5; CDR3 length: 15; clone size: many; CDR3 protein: CASSLVQGGQETQYF; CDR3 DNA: TGTGCCAGCAGCTTAGTCCAGGGGGGGCAAGAGACCCAGTACTTC